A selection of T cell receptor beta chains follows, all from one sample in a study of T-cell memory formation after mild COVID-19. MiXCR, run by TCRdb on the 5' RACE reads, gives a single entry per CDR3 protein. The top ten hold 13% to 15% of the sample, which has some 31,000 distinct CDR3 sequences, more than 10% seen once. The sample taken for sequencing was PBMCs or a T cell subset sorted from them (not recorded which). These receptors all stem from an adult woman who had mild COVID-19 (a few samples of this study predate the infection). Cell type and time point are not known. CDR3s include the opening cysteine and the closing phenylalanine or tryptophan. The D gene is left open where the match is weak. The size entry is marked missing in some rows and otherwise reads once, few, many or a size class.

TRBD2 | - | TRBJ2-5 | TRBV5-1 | CASSRWASGVQETQYF | TGCGCCAGCAGCCGATGGGCCAGCGGGGTCCAAGAGACCCAGTACTTC
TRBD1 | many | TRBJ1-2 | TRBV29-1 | CSVEPGGRYGYTF | TGCAGCGTTGAGCCAGGGGGCCGCTATGGCTACACCTTC
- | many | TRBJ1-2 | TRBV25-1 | CASSESPGRGVGYTF | TGTGCCAGCAGTGAATCCCCGGGCAGGGGAGTAGGCTACACCTTC
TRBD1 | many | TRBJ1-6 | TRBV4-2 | CASSQAVQGANSPLHF | TGTGCCAGCAGCCAAGCAGTACAGGGGGCCAATTCACCCCTCCACTTT
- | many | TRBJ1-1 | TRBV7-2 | CASSLMYTEAFF | TGTGCCAGCAGCTTAATGTACACTGAAGCTTTCTTT
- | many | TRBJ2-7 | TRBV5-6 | CASSWGDLGHEQYF | TGTGCCAGCAGCTGGGGGGACCTCGGCCACGAGCAGTACTTC
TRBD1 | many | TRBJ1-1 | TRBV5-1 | CASSWIGQGSTEAFF | TGCGCCAGCAGCTGGATTGGACAGGGAAGCACTGAAGCTTTCTTT
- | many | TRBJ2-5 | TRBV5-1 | CASSLGQPQETQYF | TGCGCCAGCAGCTTGGGACAGCCCCAAGAGACCCAGTACTTC
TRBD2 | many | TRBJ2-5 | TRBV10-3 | CAISLAGGSQETQYF | TGTGCCATCAGTTTAGCGGGAGGGTCACAAGAGACCCAGTACTTC
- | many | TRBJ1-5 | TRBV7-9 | CASSLGRAPNQPQHF | TGTGCCAGCAGCTTAGGGCGAGCCCCCAATCAGCCCCAGCATTTT
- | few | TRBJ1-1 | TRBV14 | CASSQGITTEAFF | TGTGCCAGCAGCCAAGGCATTACAACTGAAGCTTTCTTT
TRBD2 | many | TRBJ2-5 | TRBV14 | CASSQPGTSGTQYF | TGTGCCAGCAGCCAACCTGGGACTAGCGGGACCCAGTACTTC
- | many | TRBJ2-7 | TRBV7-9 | CASSQDSFAPYEQYF | TGTGCCAGCAGCCAAGACAGTTTTGCTCCCTACGAGCAGTACTTC
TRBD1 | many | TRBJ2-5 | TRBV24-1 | CATSEGGTGQETQYF | TGTGCCACCAGTGAGGGTGGGACAGGGCAAGAGACCCAGTACTTC
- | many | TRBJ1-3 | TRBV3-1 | CASMPWAGGAGNTIYF | TGTGCCAGCATGCCATGGGCTGGGGGCGCGGGTAACACCATATATTTT
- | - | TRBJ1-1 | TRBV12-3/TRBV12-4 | CASRHGHTEAFF | TGTGCCAGCAGACACGGGCACACTGAAGCTTTCTTT
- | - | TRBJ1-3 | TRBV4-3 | CASSQEWLGSSGNTIYF | TGCGCCAGCAGCCAAGAGTGGTTAGGGAGCTCTGGAAACACCATATATTTT
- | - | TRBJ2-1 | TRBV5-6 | CASSETRDWWNEQFF | TGTGCCAGCAGCGAAACCAGGGACTGGTGGAATGAGCAGTTCTTC
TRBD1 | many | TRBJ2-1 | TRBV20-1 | CSASPGQGRGEQFF | TGCAGTGCTTCTCCGGGACAGGGACGGGGTGAGCAGTTCTTC
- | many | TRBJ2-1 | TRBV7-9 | CASSLRSEHSSYNEQFF | TGTGCCAGCAGCTTAAGAAGCGAACATAGCTCCTACAATGAGCAGTTCTTC
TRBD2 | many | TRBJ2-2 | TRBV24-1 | CATSEHRLAGVGELFF | TGTGCCACCAGTGAACATAGACTAGCGGGAGTCGGGGAGCTGTTTTTT
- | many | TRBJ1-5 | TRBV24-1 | CATSGTRGGNQPQHF | TGTGCCACCAGTGGTACCAGGGGCGGCAATCAGCCCCAGCATTTT
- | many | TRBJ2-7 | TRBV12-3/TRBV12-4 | CATPAYTDNPPYEQYF | TGTGCCACCCCAGCTTATACTGACAACCCGCCCTACGAGCAGTACTTC
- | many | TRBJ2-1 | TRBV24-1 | CATSGKLSLTGNEQFF | TGTGCCACCAGTGGCAAGCTTAGTTTGACGGGAAATGAGCAGTTCTTC
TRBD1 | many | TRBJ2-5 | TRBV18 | CASSRDRSETQYF | TGTGCCAGCTCTCGGGACAGGTCGGAGACCCAGTACTTC
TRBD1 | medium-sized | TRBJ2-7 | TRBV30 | CAWGQAYEQYF | TGTGCCTGGGGACAGGCCTACGAGCAGTACTTC
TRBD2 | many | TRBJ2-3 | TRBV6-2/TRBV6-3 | CASSQGLAFTDTQYF | TGTGCCAGCAGCCAGGGACTAGCTTTCACAGATACGCAGTATTTT
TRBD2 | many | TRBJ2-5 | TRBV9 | CASSPRLAGGQETQYF | TGTGCCAGCAGCCCACGACTAGCGGGAGGACAAGAGACCCAGTACTTC
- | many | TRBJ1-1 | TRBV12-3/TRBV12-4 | CASSDARSNTEAFF | TGTGCCAGCAGCGATGCGAGGAGCAACACTGAAGCTTTCTTT
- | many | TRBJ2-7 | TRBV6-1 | CASMGQAYEQYF | TGTGCCAGCATGGGGCAGGCCTACGAGCAGTACTTC
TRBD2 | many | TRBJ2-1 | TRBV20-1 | CSARGTSGTSPSTLFEQFF | TGCAGTGCTAGAGGGACTAGCGGGACCTCCCCCTCTACCTTGTTTGAGCAGTTCTTC
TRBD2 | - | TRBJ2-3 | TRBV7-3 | CASSLGTSRSDTQYF | TGTGCCAGCAGCTTAGGGACTAGCCGATCAGATACGCAGTATTTT
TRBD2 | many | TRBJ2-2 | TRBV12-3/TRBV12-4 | CASSAGLFNTGELFF | TGTGCCAGCAGCGCGGGACTATTCAACACCGGGGAGCTGTTTTTT
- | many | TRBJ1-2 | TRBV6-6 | CASSLENRDGYTF | TGTGCCAGCAGTCTAGAGAACAGGGATGGCTACACCTTC
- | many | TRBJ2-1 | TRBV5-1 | CASSSWGKDNEQFF | TGCGCCAGCAGCTCCTGGGGGAAGGACAATGAGCAGTTCTTC
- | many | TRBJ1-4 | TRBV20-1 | CSAANRARGEKLFF | TGCAGTGCTGCGAACAGGGCTCGGGGTGAAAAACTGTTTTTT
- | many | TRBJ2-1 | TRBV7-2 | CASSFSSYNEQFF | TGTGCCAGCAGCTTTAGTTCCTACAATGAGCAGTTCTTC